Listed below are T cell receptor beta chains from one sample, sequenced in a study of T cell responses to AZD1222 COVID-19 vaccine. Method: immunoSEQ multiplex PCR; TCRdb's copy keeps in-frame clones and lacks some. The table records 120,000 to 150,000 clones, about 92% of them present only once. Sequenced here: peripheral blood, sampled on day 0 of AZD1222 vaccination. The receptors were gathered from an adult in good health. Each CDR3 is given with its conserved first and last residue. Each record gives: clone size, V gene, J gene, D gene, CDR3 length, CDR3 DNA, CDR3 protein. A D gene is named only where the DNA matches it firmly. The listing skips clone size in some rows; elsewhere it reads once, few, many or a size class.

>once|TRBV19|TRBJ1-6|TRBD1|14
TGTGCCAGTAGTCTTTCCGGGACAGATTCACCCCTCCACTTT
CASSLSGTDSPLHF
>.|TRBV6-5|TRBJ2-3|.|15
TGTGCCAGCACCGGGGAGTCGCTCTCCACAGATACGCAGTATTTT
CASTGESLSTDTQYF
>.|TRBV6-5|TRBJ2-1|.|15
TGTGCCAGCAGCCGCGGAGGGAGCTCCTACAATGAGCAGTTCTTC
CASSRGGSSYNEQFF
>.|TRBV5-3|TRBJ2-1|.|19
TGTGCCAGAAGCTTGAAGACTCCCGATCTCAGAACCTCCTACAATGAGCAGTTCTTC
CARSLKTPDLRTSYNEQFF
>.|TRBV10-3|TRBJ2-3|.|14
TGTGCCATCAGTGACGGGACCAGCACAGATACGCAGTATTTT
CAISDGTSTDTQYF
>.|TRBV5-1|TRBJ1-1|.|15
TGCGCCAGCAGCTTGGTCGAGCGGACGAACACTGAAGCTTTCTTT
CASSLVERTNTEAFF
>.|TRBV2|TRBJ1-1|.|13
TGTGCCAGCAGTGAAGGAAGGGGAACTGAAGCTTTCTTT
CASSEGRGTEAFF
>.|TRBV5-4|TRBJ2-3|TRBD2|17
TGTGCCAGCAGCTGGGGGGGATGGCGGGGGAGCACAGATACGCAGTATTTT
CASSWGGWRGSTDTQYF
>.|TRBV18|TRBJ1-1|.|14
TGTGCCAGCTCACCGGGCAGGTCGTACACTGAAGCTTTCTTT
CASSPGRSYTEAFF
>few|TRBV7-2|TRBJ2-7|.|16
TGTGCCAGCAGCCCTTCTGAGGACATGCTCACGTACGAGCAGTACTTC
CASSPSEDMLTYEQYF
>once|TRBV2|TRBJ1-5|.|14
TGTGCCAGCAGTGAGGGTCAGCGATGGGAGCCCCAGCATTTT
CASSEGQRWEPQHF
>.|TRBV7-3|TRBJ2-3|TRBD1|18
TGTGCCAGCAGCTTAAATCCGCTAACAGGGGGCGGCACAGATACGCAGTATTTT
CASSLNPLTGGGTDTQYF
>once|TRBV6-5|TRBJ1-4|.|15
TGTGCCAGCAAAAACCAGAGGGGGTATAATGAAAAACTGTTTTTT
CASKNQRGYNEKLFF
>.|TRBV19|TRBJ2-7|TRBD1|15
TGTGCCAGTAGTATAGAGGGACAGGGGGCCCTTGAGCAGTACTTC
CASSIEGQGALEQYF
>.|TRBV27|TRBJ1-1|.|14
TGTGCCAGCAGTTTAGCCCGACTGAACACTGAAGCTTTCTTT
CASSLARLNTEAFF
>.|TRBV11-2|TRBJ1-4|TRBD1|17
TGTGCCAGCAGCTTGGACAGGGGGCAGTCCACTAATGAAAAACTGTTTTTT
CASSLDRGQSTNEKLFF
>.|TRBV19|TRBJ2-7|.|14
TGTGCCAGTAGTCCCGTGGCTGCCTACTACGAGCAGTACTTC
CASSPVAAYYEQYF
>.|TRBV18|TRBJ2-7|.|17
TGTGCCAGCTCACCCCAATCCCCAAAGACAGAATTATACGAGCAGTACTTC
CASSPQSPKTELYEQYF
>once|TRBV29-1|TRBJ1-1|.|13
TGCAGCGCCGGTCTCATATTGAACACTGAAGCTTTCTTT
CSAGLILNTEAFF
>.|TRBV10-3|TRBJ1-1|.|16
TGTGCCATCAGTGTTTGGGGGCCGGCAAGCGGCACTGAAGCTTTCTTT
CAISVWGPASGTEAFF